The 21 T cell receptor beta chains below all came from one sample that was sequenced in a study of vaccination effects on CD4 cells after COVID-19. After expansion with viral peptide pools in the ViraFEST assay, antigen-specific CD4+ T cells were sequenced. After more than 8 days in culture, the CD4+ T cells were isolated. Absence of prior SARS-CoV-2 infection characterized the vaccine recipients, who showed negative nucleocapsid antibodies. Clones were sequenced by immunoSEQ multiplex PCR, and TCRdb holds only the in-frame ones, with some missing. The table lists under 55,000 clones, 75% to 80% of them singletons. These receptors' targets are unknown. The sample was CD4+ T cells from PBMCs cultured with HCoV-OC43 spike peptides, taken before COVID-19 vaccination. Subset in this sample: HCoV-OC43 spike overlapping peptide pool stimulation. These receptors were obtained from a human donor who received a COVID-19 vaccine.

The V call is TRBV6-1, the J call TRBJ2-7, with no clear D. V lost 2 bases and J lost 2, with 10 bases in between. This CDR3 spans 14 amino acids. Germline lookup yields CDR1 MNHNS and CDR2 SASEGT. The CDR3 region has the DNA TGTGCCAGCAGTGAATCTGGGGTCCCCTACGAGCAGTACGTC. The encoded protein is CASSESGVPYEQYV.

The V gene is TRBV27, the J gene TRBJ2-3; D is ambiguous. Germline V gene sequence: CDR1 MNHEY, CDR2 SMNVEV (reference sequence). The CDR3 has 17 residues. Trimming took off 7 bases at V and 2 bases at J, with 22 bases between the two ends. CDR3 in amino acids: CASTLYWAGGATDTQYF. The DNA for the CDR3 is TGTGCCAGCACTCTTTATTGGGCAGGCGGCGCCACAGATACGCAGTATTTT.

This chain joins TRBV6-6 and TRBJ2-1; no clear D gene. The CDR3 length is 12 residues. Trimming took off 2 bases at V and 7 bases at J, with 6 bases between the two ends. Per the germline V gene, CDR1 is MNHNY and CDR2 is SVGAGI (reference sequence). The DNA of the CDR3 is TGTGCCAGCAGTTACGGAGAGAATGAGCAGTTCTTC. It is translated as CASSYGENEQFF.

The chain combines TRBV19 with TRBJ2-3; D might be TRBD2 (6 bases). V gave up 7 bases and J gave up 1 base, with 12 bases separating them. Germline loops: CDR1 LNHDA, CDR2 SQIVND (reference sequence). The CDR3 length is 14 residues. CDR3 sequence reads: CASKVTGGTDTQYF. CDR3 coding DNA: TGTGCCAGTAAAGTAACGGGGGGCACAGATACGCAGTATTTT. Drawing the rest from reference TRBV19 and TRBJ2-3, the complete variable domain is DGGITQSPKYLFRKEGQNVTLSCEQNLNHDAMYWYRQDPGQGLRLIYYSQIVNDFQKGDIAEGYSVSREKKESFPLTVTSAQKNPTAFYLCASKVTGGTDTQYFGPGTRLTVL.

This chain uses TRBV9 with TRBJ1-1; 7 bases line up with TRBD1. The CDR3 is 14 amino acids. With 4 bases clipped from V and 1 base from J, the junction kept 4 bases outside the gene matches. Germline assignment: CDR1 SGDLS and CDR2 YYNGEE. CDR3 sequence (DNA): TGTGCCAGCAGCCCGCGGGACAGGAACACTGAAGCTTTCTTT. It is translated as CASSPRDRNTEAFF.

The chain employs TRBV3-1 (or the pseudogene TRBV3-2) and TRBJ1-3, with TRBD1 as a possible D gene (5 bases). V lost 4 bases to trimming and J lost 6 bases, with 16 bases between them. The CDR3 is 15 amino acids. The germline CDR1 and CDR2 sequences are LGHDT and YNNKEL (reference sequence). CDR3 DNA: TGTGCCAGCAGCCCCAGGGCCGGGGGTTTAAACACCATATATTTT. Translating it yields CASSPRAGGLNTIYF.

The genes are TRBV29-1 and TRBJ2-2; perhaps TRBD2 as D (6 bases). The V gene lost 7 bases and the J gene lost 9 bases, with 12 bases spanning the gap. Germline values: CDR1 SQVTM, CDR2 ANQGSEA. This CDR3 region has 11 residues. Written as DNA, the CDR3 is TGCAGCGCCCTGGGGGGAAGGGAGCTGTTTTTT. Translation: CSALGGRELFF.

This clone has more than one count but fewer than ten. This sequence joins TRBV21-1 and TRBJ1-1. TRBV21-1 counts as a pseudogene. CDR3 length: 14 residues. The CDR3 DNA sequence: TGTGCCAGCAGCCCGGAGCCCGGTGACCCTGAAGCTTTCTTT. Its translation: CASSPEPGDPEAFF.

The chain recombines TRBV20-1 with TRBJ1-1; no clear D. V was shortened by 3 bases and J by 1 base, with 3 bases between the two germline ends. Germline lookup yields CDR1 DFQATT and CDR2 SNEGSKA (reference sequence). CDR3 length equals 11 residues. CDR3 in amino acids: CSARGNTEAFF. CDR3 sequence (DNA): TGCAGTGCTAGGGGGAACACTGAAGCTTTCTTT.

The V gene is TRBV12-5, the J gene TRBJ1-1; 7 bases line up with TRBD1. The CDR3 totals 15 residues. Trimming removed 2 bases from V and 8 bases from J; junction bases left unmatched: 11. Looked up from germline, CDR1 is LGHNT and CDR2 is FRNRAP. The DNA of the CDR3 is TGTGCTAGTGGTTTGCAGACAGGGCTTCGTAGAGAAGCTTTCTTT. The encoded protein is CASGLQTGLRREAFF.

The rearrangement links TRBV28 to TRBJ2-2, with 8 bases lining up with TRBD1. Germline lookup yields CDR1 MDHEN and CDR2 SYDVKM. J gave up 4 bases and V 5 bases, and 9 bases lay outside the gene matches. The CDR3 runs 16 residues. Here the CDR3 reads CASSSDRGIGTGELFF. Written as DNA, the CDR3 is TGTGCCAGCAGTAGTGACAGGGGAATTGGCACCGGGGAGCTGTTTTTT.

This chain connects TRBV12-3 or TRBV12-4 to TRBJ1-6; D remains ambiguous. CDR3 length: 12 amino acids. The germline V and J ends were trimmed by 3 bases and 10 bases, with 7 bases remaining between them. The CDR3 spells CASSLVGSPLHF. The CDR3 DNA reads TGTGCCAGCAGTTTGGTCGGGTCACCCCTCCACTTT.

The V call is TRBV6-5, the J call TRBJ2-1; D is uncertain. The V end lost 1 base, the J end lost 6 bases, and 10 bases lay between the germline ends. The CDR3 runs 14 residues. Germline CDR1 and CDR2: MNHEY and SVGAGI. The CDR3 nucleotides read TGTGCCAGCAGTTACTACAAGTGGTCCAATGAGCAGTTCTTC. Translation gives CASSYYKWSNEQFF.

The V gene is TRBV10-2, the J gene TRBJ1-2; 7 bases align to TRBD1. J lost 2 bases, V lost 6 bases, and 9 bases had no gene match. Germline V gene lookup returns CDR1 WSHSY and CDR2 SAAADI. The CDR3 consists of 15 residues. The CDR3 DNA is TGCGCCAGCAGAGGTTCGGGACAGAGGAACTATGGCTACACCTTC. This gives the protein CASRGSGQRNYGYTF.

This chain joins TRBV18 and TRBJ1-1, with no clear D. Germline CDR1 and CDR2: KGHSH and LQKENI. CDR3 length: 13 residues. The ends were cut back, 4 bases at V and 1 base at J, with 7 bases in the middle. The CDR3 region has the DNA TGTGCCAGCTCACGTACACCGAACACTGAAGCTTTCTTT. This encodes CASSRTPNTEAFF.

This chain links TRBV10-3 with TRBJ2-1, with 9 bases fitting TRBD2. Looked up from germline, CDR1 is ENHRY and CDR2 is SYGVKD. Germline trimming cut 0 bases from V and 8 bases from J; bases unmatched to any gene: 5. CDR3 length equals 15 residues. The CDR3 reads CAISESVIAGDEQFF. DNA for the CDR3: TGTGCCATCAGTGAGTCGGTGATAGCGGGGGATGAGCAGTTCTTC.

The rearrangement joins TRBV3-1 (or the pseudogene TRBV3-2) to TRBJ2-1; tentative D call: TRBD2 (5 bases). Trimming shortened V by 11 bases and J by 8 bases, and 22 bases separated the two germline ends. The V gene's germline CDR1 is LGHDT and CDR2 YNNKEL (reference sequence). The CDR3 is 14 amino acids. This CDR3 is CAVSSGYFGDEQFF. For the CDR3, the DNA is TGTGCCGTCTCAAGCGGCTACTTCGGGGATGAGCAGTTCTTC.

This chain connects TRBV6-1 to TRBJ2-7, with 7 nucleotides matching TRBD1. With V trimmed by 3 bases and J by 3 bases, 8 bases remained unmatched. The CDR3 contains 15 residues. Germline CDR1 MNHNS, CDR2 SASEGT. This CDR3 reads CASSDRRGFFYEQYV. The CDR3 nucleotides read TGTGCCAGCAGTGATCGCAGGGGGTTTTTCTACGAGCAGTACGTC.

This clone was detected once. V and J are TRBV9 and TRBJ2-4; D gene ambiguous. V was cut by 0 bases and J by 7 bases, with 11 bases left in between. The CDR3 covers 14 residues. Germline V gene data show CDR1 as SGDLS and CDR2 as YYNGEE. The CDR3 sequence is CASSVAGPGNIQYF. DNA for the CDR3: TGTGCCAGCAGCGTAGCCGGTCCCGGGAACATTCAGTACTTC.

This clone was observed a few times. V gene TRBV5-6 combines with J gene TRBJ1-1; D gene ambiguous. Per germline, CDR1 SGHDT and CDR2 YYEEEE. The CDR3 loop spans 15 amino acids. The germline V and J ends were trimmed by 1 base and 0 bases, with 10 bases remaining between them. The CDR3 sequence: CASSLLALMNTEAFF. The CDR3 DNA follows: TGTGCCAGCAGCTTGTTGGCCCTCATGAACACTGAAGCTTTCTTT.

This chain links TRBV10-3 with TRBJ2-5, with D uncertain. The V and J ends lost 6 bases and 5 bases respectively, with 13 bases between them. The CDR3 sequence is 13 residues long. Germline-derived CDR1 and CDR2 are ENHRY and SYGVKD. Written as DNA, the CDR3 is TGTGCCATCAGGAGGAGTTCGCAGGAGACCCAGTACTTC. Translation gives CAIRRSSQETQYF.